This T cell receptor (beta chain) is from a study of blood T cell repertoires in COVID-19. The overall study: Some COVID-19 samples were acute and others convalescent; all came from the United States, Italy and Spain. The cDNA or gDNA used as material had been derived from T cells, B-cell-depleted T cells, or PBMCs.

A COVID-19 case was met by exposed participants within 2 weeks before study entry. Here immunoSEQ multiplex PCR was the method, and the copy in TCRdb shows in-frame clones only, minus some. The sample carries about 180,000 clones, about 80% recorded once. Germline lookup yields CDR1 LNHDA and CDR2 SQIVND (reference sequence). This CDR3 is built from 13 residues. V shed 7 bases, J shed 5 bases, and the junction held 5 bases outside the gene matches. Sequencing used PBMCs or T cells enriched from blood (not recorded which). The V call is TRBV19, the J call TRBJ2-3, with 8 bases lining up with TRBD2. This sequence originates from a man aged 55 to 70 who had been exposed to COVID-19. The CDR3 DNA reads as TGTGCCAGTAACCATGCGGGAGGAGATACGCAGTATTTT. Encoded protein: CASNHAGGDTQYF.